Listed here are 10 T cell receptor beta chains from one sample, sequenced in a study of blood T cell repertoires in COVID-19 (dated by TCRdb to between 2020 and 2021). Library prep was done by the immunoSEQ multiplex PCR assay. TCRdb provides this immuneACCESS table in a form limited to in-frame rearrangements. Some clones are lacking; in checked studies, under half of them reflect an unresolved V gene, and why the rest are absent is not known. This sample holds around 140,000 clones; around 84% were observed only once. The ten largest clonotypes hold roughly 2.6% of the sample. The sample was peripheral blood. The receptors were sampled from a human donor with acute or convalescent COVID-19. The donor label of this sample is uncertain.

Written as DNA, the CDR3 is TGTGCCAGCAGTAACAGTTTACCTAATGAAAAACTGTTTTTT. Its translation is CASSNSLPNEKLFF. This chain connects TRBV6-5 to TRBJ1-4; no reliable D call. Germline loops: CDR1 MNHEY, CDR2 SVGAGI. The V end was cut by 5 bases, the J end by 3 bases, with 10 bases between. The CDR3 loop spans 14 amino acids.

This chain joins TRBV6-1 and TRBJ2-7; 7 positions agree with TRBD1. CDR1 and CDR2 (germline): MNHNS, SASEGT. The J segment lost 4 bases and the V segment lost 1 base, leaving 7 bases of the junction unmatched. This CDR3 contains 15 residues. DNA of the CDR3: TGTGCCAGCAGTGAAGGGACAGGCCCGGCGTACGAGCAGTACTTC. Encoded protein: CASSEGTGPAYEQYF.

V usage is TRBV6-5 and J usage is TRBJ1-1; D is possibly TRBD1 (5 bases). The V gene's germline CDR1 is MNHEY and CDR2 SVGAGI. V gave up 6 bases and J gave up 1 base, with 15 bases separating them. The CDR3 consists of 15 residues. CDR3 residues: CASRRTYTTNTEAFF. As DNA, the CDR3 is TGTGCCAGCAGAAGGACATACACCACGAACACTGAAGCTTTCTTT.

This rearrangement joins TRBV6-5 to TRBJ2-5; 10 bases fit TRBD1. The CDR3 spans 15 residues. Unmatched junction bases numbered 11, after V lost 7 bases and J lost 6 bases. The germline V gene encodes CDR1 MNHEY and CDR2 SVGAGI. Here the CDR3 reads CASNPGTGALKTQYF. The CDR3 DNA is TGTGCCAGCAACCCCGGGACAGGGGCGTTGAAGACCCAGTACTTC.

Only one count was recorded for this clone. This sequence joins TRBV4-1 and TRBJ1-2, with D possibly TRBD1 on 5 matching bases. V dropped 3 bases and J dropped 5 bases, with 16 bases sitting between them. The CDR3 is 15 residues long. Germline V gives CDR1 MGHRA, CDR2 YSYEKL. The chain's CDR3 is CASSQAVGRQYGYTF. The CDR3 DNA follows: TGCGCCAGCAGCCAGGCCGTGGGGCGACAGTATGGCTACACCTTC.

The chain links TRBV7-8 to TRBJ2-2, with 8 bases aligning to TRBD2. CDR1 SGHVS and CDR2 FQNEAQ come from the germline V gene. The J segment lost 7 bases and the V segment lost 9 bases, leaving 10 bases of the junction unmatched. The CDR3 is 14 residues long. This CDR3 reads CASRSGGPGGELFF. The CDR3 DNA follows: TGTGCCAGTCGCAGCGGGGGCCCTGGCGGGGAGCTGTTTTTT.

The V call is TRBV5-4, the J call TRBJ2-5, with 8 bases that match TRBD1. The CDR3 spans 16 residues. V lost 2 bases and J lost 2; bases outside the gene matches: 8. Germline CDR1 is SGHNT and CDR2 is YYREEE (reference sequence). The CDR3 DNA is TGTGCCAGCAGCTTAAGTCCTGGACAGGGTCAAGAGACCCAGTACTTC. This gives the protein CASSLSPGQGQETQYF.

This clone was seen a handful of times. V and J are TRBV13 and TRBJ1-2, with D possibly matching TRBD1 (6 bases). V gave up 5 bases and J gave up 5 bases, with 18 bases separating them. The CDR3 runs 15 residues. CDR1 PRHDT and CDR2 FYEKMQ come from the germline V gene (reference sequence). CDR3: CASSPAQGLLYGYTF. The CDR3 bases are TGTGCCAGCAGCCCTGCCCAGGGGCTCTTATATGGCTACACCTTC. Full variable domain (rest looked up from reference TRBV13 and TRBJ1-2): AAGVIQSPRHLIKEKRETATLKCYPIPRHDTVYWYQQGPGQDPQFLISFYEKMQSDKGSIPDRFSAQQFSDYHSELNMSSLELGDSALYFCASSPAQGLLYGYTFGSGTRLTVV.

The gene calls are TRBV27 and TRBJ2-7; D possibly corresponds to TRBD1 (6 bases). The length of the CDR3 is 14 residues. Trimming removed 8 bases at V and 2 bases at J, with 16 bases between. From germline, CDR1 is MNHEY and CDR2 SMNVEV (reference sequence). DNA of the CDR3: TGTGCCAGCTCCCCCGGGACAACGGCCTACGAGCAGTACTTC. Residues: CASSPGTTAYEQYF.

The rearrangement links TRBV6-1 to TRBJ2-7; tentatively, D is TRBD2 (5 bases). The V gene lost 4 bases and the J gene lost 6 bases, with 22 bases spanning the gap. This CDR3 has 16 amino acids. Looked up from germline, CDR1 is MNHNS and CDR2 is SASEGT. In nucleotides, the CDR3 is TGTGCCAGCAGTGGAACGGGGAATCCTCGGCTGGGCGAGCAGTACGTC. It encodes CASSGTGNPRLGEQYV.